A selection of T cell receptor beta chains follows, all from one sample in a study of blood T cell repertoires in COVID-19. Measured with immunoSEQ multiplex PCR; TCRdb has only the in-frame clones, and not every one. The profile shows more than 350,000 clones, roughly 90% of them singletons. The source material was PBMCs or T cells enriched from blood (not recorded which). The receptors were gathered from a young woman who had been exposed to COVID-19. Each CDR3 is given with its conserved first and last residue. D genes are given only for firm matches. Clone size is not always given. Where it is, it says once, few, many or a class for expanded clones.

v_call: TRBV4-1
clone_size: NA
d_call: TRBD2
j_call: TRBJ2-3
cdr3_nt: TGCGCCAGCAGCCAAGTTGCGGGAGGCACAGATACGCAGTATTTT
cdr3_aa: CASSQVAGGTDTQYF

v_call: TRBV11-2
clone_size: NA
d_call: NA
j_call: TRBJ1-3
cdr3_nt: TGTGCCAGCAGCTTAGAGGGCGGAAACACCATATATTTT
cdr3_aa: CASSLEGGNTIYF

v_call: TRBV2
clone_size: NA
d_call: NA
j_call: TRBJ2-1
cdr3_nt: TGTGCCAGCAGTGGACAGGGAGGCAATGAGCAGTTCTTC
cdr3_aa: CASSGQGGNEQFF

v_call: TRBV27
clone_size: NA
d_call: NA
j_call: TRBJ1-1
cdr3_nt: TGTGCCAGCAGTTTATTTTCTGGGGTGATGGGGGCGGGGAACACTGAAGCTTTCTTT
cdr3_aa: CASSLFSGVMGAGNTEAFF

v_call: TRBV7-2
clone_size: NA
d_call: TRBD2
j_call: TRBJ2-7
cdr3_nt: TGTGCCAGCAGCTCCCGACTAGCGGGGCCTCCTAGCTCCTACGAGCAGTACTTC
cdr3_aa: CASSSRLAGPPSSYEQYF

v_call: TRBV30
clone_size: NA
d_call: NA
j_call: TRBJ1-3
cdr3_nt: TGTGCCTGGAGGGGGGGGACGGCCAGCTCTGGAAACACCATATATTTT
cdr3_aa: CAWRGGTASSGNTIYF

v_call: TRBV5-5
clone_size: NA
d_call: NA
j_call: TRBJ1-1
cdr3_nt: TGTGCCAGCAGCTTGAGGGGCGGGAACACTGAAGCTTTCTTT
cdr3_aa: CASSLRGGNTEAFF

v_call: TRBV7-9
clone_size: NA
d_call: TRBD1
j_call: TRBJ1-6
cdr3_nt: TGTGCCAGCAGCTCCCCGGGACAGGGGAATCATAATTCACCCCTCCACTTT
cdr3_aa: CASSSPGQGNHNSPLHF

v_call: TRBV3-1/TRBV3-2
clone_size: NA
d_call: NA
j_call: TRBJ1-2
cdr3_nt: TGTGCCAGCAGCCAAGGTACAGGGATAGTCTTC
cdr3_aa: CASSQGTGIVF

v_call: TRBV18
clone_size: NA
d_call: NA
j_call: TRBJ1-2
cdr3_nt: TGTGCCAGCTCGCCTAAGACCGGGACATTACAGAGTTACACCTTC
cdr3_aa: CASSPKTGTLQSYTF

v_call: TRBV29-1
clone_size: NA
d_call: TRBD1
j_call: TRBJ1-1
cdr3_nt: TGCAGCGTTGATCAGCAGGGGGCGAGTAGGACTGAAGCTTTCTTT
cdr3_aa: CSVDQQGASRTEAFF

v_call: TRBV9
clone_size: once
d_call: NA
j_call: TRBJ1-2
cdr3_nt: TGTGCCAGCAGCGCTCAGGGATACTATGGCTACACCTTC
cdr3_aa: CASSAQGYYGYTF

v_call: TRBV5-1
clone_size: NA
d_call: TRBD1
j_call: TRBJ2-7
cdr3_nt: TGCGCCAGCAGCTCAAGGACAGGTTCCTACGAGCAGTACTTC
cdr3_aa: CASSSRTGSYEQYF

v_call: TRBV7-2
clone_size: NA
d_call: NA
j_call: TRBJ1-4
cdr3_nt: TGTGCCAGCAGCTTAGAGCCTAATGAAAAACTGTTTTTT
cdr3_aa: CASSLEPNEKLFF

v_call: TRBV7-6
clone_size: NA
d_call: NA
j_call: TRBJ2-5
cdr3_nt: TGTGCCAGCAGCTTAGGGCTTAGCCTCCTCGGGGGCCAGTACTTC
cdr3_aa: CASSLGLSLLGGQYF

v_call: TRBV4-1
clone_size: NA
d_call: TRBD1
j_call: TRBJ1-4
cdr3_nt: TGCGCCAGCAGCCAGACAGGGGGTGCAACTAATGAAAAACTGTTTTTT
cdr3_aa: CASSQTGGATNEKLFF

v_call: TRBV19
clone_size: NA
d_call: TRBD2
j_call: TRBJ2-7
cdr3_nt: TGTGCCACAACTAGCGGGATCTCCTACGAGCAGTACTTC
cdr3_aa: CATTSGISYEQYF

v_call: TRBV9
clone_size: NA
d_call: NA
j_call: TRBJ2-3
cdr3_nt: TGTGCCAGCAGCTCCGCGGGGGCGAGCACAGATACGCAGTATTTT
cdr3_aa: CASSSAGASTDTQYF

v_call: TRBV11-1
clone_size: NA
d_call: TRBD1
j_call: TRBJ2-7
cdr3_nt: TGTGCCAGCAGCTTTGAGACAGGGGGCAACTACGAGCAGTACTTC
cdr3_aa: CASSFETGGNYEQYF

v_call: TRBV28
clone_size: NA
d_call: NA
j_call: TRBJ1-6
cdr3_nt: TGTGCCAGCAGTGTAGGGACACCGTCTGGATCACCCCTCCACTTT
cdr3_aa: CASSVGTPSGSPLHF

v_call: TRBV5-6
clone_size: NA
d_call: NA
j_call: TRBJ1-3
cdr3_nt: TGTGCCAGCAGCACGGGGATAAGCTCTGGAAACACCATATATTTT
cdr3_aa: CASSTGISSGNTIYF

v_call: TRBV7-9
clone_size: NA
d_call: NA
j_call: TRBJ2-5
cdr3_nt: TGTGCCAGCAGCTTACAGGGACAAGAGACCCAGTACTTC
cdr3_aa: CASSLQGQETQYF

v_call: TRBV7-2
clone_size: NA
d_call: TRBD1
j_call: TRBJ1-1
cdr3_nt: TGTGCCAGCAGCTCCACAGGGGGCGCGTGGACTGAAGCTTTCTTT
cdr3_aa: CASSSTGGAWTEAFF

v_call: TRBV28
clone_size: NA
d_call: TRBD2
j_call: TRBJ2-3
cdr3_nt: TGTGCCAGCAGTTTGGGAGGGTACACAGATACGCAGTATTTT
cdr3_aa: CASSLGGYTDTQYF

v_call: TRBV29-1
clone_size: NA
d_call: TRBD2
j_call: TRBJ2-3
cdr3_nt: TGCAGCGGTGGGACTAGCGGGAGGGGGGATACGCAGTATTTT
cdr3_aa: CSGGTSGRGDTQYF

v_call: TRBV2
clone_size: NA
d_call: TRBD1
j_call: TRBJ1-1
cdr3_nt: TGTGCCAGCAGTGTGGAGCAGGGGGCGATTGGAGCTTTCTTT
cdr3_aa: CASSVEQGAIGAFF

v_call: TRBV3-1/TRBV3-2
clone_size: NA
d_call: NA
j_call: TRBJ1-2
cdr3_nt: TGTGCCAGCAGCCAAGACAGACTCTATGGCTACACCTTC
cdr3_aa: CASSQDRLYGYTF

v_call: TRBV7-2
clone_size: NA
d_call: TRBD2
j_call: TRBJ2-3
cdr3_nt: TGTGCCAGCAGCGGTGCAGTAGCGGGGGGCACAGATACGCAGTATTTT
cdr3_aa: CASSGAVAGGTDTQYF

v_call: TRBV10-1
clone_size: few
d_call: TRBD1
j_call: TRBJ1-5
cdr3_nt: TGCGCCAGCAGCCGCGGGACAGGGAATCAGCCCCAGCATTTT
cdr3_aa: CASSRGTGNQPQHF

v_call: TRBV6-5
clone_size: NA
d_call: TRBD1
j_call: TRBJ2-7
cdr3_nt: TGTGCCAGCAGGGACAGGGGCGAGCAGTACTTC
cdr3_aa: CASRDRGEQYF

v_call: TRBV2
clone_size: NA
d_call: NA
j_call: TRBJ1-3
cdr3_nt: TGTGCCAGCAGCGGGGGTCAGGCAGACACCATATATTTT
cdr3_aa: CASSGGQADTIYF

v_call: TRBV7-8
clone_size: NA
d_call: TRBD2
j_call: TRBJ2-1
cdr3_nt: TGTGCCAGCAGCTCCCGGACTAGCGGGGGGGCCAATGAGCAGTTCTTC
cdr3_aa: CASSSRTSGGANEQFF

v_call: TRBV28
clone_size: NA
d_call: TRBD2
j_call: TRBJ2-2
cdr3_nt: TGTGCCAGCAGAGATCCGGGACCGCGGGGGACTAGCGGGAGGAAATATACCGGGGAGCTGTTTTTT
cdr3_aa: CASRDPGPRGTSGRKYTGELFF

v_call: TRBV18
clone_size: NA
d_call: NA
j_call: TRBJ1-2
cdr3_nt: TGTGCCAGCTCACCACTAGGGGAGGGTGGCTACACCTTC
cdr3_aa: CASSPLGEGGYTF

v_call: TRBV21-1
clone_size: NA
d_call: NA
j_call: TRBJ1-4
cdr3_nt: TGTGCCACCCAAGGGCGTTTTCGGGACAGGGACACCGGCCACCCTAAAGGGGAAAAACTGTTTTTT
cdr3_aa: CATQGRFRDRDTGHPKGEKLFF

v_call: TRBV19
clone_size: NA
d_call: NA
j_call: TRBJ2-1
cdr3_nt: TGTGCCAGTAGTCCCGGGACATCCAGAACTTACAATGAGCAGTTCTTC
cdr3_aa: CASSPGTSRTYNEQFF

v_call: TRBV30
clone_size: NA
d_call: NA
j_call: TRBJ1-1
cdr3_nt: TGTGCCTGGAGTGTATCTACGGGTAGCACTGAAGCTTTCTTT
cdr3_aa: CAWSVSTGSTEAFF

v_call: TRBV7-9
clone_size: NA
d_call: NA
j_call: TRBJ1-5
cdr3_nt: TGTGCCAGCAGCTCAGATTTCCAGGCCCAGCATTTT
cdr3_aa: CASSSDFQAQHF

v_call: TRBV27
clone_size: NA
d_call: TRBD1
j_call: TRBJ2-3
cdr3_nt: TGTGCCAGCAGTTCCGGACAGGGGTCCACAGATACGCAGTATTTT
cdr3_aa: CASSSGQGSTDTQYF

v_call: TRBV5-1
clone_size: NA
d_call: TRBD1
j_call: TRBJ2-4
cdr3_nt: TGCGCCAGCAGCCCCGACCGGGACAGGGTAGCCAAAAACATTCAGTACTTC
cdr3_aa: CASSPDRDRVAKNIQYF

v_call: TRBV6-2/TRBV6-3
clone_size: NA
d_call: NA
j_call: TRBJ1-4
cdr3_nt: TGTGCCAGCAGTTACTCGGGCAACAGGGCCGAAAAACTGTTTTTT
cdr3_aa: CASSYSGNRAEKLFF

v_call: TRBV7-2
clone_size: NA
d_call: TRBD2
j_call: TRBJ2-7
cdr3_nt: TGTGCCAGCAGCTTAGAGGGGGGGACTAGCGGGGCTTTCGGGCAGTACTTC
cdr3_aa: CASSLEGGTSGAFGQYF

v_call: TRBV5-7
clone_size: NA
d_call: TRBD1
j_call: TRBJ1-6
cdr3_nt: TGTGCCAGCAGCCTAGCGGCAGGGGGCAATTCACCCCTCCACTTT
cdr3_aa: CASSLAAGGNSPLHF

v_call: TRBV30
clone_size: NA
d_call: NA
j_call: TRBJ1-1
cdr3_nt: TGTGCCTGGAGTGGGCAGGGGCGAGAAGCTTTCTTT
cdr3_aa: CAWSGQGREAFF

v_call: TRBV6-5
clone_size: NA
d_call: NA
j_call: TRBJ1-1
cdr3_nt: TGTGCCAGCAGTACACAGGGTTCAATGAACACTGAAGCTTTCTTT
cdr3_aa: CASSTQGSMNTEAFF

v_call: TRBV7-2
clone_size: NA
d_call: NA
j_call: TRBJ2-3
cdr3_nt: TGTGCCAGCAGCTATCAACCTGCTAGCGTTGGAGATACGCAGTATTTT
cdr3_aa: CASSYQPASVGDTQYF

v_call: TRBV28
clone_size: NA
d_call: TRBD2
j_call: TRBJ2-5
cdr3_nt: TGTGCCAGCAGTTCCCCGGGAGGGACCCAGTACTTC
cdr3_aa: CASSSPGGTQYF

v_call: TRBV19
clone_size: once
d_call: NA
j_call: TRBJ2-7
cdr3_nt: TGTGCCAGGGATCCCCCCGGGTTTCTTCCCACATCCTACGAGCAGTACTTC
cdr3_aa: CARDPPGFLPTSYEQYF

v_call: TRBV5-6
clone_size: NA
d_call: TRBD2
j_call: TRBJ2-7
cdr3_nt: TGTGCCAGCAGCCCCCGGGGGGGGCACCTCCCCTACGAGCAGTACTTC
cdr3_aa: CASSPRGGHLPYEQYF

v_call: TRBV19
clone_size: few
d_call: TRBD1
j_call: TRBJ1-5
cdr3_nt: TGTGCCAGTAGCCGGGACAGGGACCAGCCCCAGCATTTT
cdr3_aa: CASSRDRDQPQHF

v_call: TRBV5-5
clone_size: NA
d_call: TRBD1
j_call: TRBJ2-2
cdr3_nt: TGTGCCAGCAGCTTGGGACAGGGGGACACCGGGGAGCTGTTTTTT
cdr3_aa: CASSLGQGDTGELFF

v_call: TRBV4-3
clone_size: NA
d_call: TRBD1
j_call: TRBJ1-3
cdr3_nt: TGCGCCAGCAGCCAAGATGCGGTAGGGGGCTACTCTGGAAACACCATATATTTT
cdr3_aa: CASSQDAVGGYSGNTIYF

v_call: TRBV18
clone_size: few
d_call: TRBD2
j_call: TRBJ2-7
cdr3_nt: TGTGCCAGCTCACCACCGGGTCTCCGGACTAGCGGCCGATACGAGCAGTACTTC
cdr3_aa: CASSPPGLRTSGRYEQYF

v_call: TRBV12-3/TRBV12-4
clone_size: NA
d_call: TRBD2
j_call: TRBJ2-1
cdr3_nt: TGTGCCAGCAGCCGTAGCGGGAGAGCTGAGCAGTTCTTC
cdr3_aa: CASSRSGRAEQFF